Listed here are 2 T cell receptor beta chains from one sample, sequenced in a study of T cell responses to AZD1222 COVID-19 vaccine. TCRdb's copy holds only in-frame clones and misses some; the assay was immunoSEQ multiplex PCR. The table lists about 68,000 clones, over 60% of them singletons. The input for sequencing was peripheral blood, taken on day 0 of AZD1222 vaccination. The receptors originated from an adult in good health.

The chain combines TRBV9 with TRBJ2-5; the match to TRBD2 covers 9 bases. Germline CDR1 reads SGDLS; CDR2 reads YYNGEE. The CDR3 is made up of 15 amino acids. The V and J ends lost 0 bases and 6 bases, in that order; junction bases with no gene match: 6. The CDR3 reads CASSVDSGGGKTQYF. In DNA, the CDR3 is TGTGCCAGCAGCGTAGATAGCGGGGGAGGGAAGACCCAGTACTTC.

This clone was seen just once. This rearrangement joins TRBV19 to TRBJ2-5; 9 nucleotides agree with TRBD1. Trimming took 10 bases from V and 4 from J; bases not matched to a gene: 7. Looked up from germline, CDR1 is LNHDA and CDR2 is SQIVND (reference sequence). CDR3 length: 13 amino acids. This CDR3 reads CATWDRVSETQYF. DNA of the CDR3: TGTGCCACCTGGGACAGGGTGTCAGAGACCCAGTACTTC.